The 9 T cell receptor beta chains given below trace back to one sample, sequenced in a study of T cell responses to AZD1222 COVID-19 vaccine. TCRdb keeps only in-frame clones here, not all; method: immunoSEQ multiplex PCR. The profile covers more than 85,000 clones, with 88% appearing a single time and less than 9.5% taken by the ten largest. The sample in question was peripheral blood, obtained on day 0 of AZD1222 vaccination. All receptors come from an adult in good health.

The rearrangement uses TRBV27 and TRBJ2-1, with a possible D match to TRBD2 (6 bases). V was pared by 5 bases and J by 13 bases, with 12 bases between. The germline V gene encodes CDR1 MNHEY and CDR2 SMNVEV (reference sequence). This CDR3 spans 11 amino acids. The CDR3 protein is CASSPIAEQFF. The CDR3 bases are TGTGCCAGCAGTCCAATAGCGGAACAGTTCTTC.

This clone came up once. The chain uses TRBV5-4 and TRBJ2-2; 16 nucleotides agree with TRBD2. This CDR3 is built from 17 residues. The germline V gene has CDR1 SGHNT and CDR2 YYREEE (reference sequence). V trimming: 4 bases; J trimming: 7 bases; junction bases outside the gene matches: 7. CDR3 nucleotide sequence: TGTGCCAGCAGCCCGGGACTAGCGGGAGGGGTAGGCGGGGAGCTGTTTTTT. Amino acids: CASSPGLAGGVGGELFF.

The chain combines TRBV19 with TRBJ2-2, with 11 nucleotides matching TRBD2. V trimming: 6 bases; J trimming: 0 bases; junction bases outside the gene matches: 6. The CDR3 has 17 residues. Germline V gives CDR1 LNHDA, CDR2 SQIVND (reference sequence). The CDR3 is CASRDLTSGANTGELFF. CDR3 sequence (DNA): TGTGCCAGTAGAGATCTGACTAGCGGGGCGAACACCGGGGAGCTGTTTTTT.

The CDR3 protein is CAWTRGNSPLHF. The CDR3, as DNA: TGTGCCTGGACCAGGGGGAATTCACCCCTCCACTTT. The chain couples TRBV30 to TRBJ1-6, with 7 bases identical to TRBD1. Trimming took 4 bases from V and 7 from J; bases not matched to a gene: 1. Germline V lookup: CDR1 GTSNPN, CDR2 SVGIG (reference sequence). The CDR3 runs 12 residues. Based on the CDR3 plus reference TRBV30 and TRBJ1-6, the full variable domain is SQTIHQWPATLVQPVGSPLSLECTVEGTSNPNLYWYRQAAGRGLQLLFYSVGIGQISSEVPQNLSASRPQDRQFILSSKKLLLSDSGFYLCAWTRGNSPLHFGNGTRLTVT.

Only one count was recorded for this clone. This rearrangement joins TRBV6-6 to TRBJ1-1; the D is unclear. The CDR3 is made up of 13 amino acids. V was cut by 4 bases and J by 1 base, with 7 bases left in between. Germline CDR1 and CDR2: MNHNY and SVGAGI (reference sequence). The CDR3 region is CASSSYKNTEAFF. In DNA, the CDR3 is TGTGCCAGCAGTTCGTACAAGAACACTGAAGCTTTCTTT.

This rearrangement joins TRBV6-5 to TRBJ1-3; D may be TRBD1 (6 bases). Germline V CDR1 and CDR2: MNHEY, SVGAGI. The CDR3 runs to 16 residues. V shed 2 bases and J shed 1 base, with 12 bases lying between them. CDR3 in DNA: TGTGCCAGCAGTTACCGACGGGACACTTCTGGAAACACCATATATTTT. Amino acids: CASSYRRDTSGNTIYF.

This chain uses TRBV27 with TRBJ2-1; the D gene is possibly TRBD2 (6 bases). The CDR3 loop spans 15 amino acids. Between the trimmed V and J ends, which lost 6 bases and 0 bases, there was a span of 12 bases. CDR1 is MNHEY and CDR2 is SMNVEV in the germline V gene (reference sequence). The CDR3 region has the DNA TGTGCCAGCAGGCTAGCGTGGAGCTCCTACAATGAGCAGTTCTTC. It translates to CASRLAWSSYNEQFF.

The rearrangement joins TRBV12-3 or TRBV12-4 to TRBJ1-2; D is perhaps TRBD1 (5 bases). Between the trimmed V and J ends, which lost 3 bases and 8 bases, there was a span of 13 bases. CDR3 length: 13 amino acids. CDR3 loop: CASSLGVGKGYTF. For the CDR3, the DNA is TGTGCCAGCAGTTTGGGGGTCGGGAAGGGCTACACCTTC.

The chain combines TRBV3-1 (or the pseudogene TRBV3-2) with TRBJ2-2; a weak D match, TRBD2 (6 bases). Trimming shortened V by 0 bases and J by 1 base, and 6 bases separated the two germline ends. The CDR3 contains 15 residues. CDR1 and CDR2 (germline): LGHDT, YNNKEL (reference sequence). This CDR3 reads CASSQEAGNTGELFF. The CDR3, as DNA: TGTGCCAGCAGCCAAGAAGCGGGGAACACCGGGGAGCTGTTTTTT.